This T cell receptor (beta chain) was recorded in a study of CD8 T cells in ankylosing spondylitis. MiXCR was run by TCRdb on the 5' RACE reads, yielding one entry per CDR3 protein. The sample has roughly 97,000 distinct CDR3 sequences, roughly 8.3% seen once. The CDR3 is 14 amino acids. J lost 4 bases, V lost 3 bases, and 6 bases had no gene match. Study-level results: CD8+ disease-linked clones were present at relatively low frequencies in blood.

This clonotype appeared many times. Its antigen is undetermined. J is TRBJ2-7 and V is TRBV12-3 or TRBV12-4, with TRBD2 matching 7 bases. The sample taken for sequencing was blood, either unsorted or a sorted T cell fraction (not recorded which). The origin of this receptor is a male donor with ankylosing spondylitis or in good health (not recorded which). Here the CDR3 reads CASSLGREVYEQYF. The CDR3 DNA is TGTGCCAGCAGTTTGGGGAGGGAAGTATACGAGCAGTACTTC.